A single sample gave rise to the 32 T cell receptor beta chains below, sequenced in a study of blood T cell repertoires in COVID-19. The assay was immunoSEQ multiplex PCR, and TCRdb's table has in-frame clones only and misses some. The sample holds 200,000 or so clones, around 84% seen once. Sequencing used peripheral blood. The receptors originated from a man in his 60s with acute or convalescent COVID-19.

V gene TRBV19 combines with J gene TRBJ1-2, with 9 positions matching TRBD1. The CDR3 runs 15 residues. Trimming at V came to 4 bases and at J to 0 bases, leaving 3 bases not matched to a gene. CDR1 is LNHDA and CDR2 is SQIVND in the germline V gene (reference sequence). CDR3 nucleotides: TGTGCCAGTAGTACCGGGACAGGGCCTAACTATGGCTACACCTTC. As protein: CASSTGTGPNYGYTF.

The rearrangement uses TRBV6-2 or TRBV6-3 and TRBJ1-5; D might be TRBD1 (6 bases). The V and J ends lost 3 bases and 1 base respectively, with 13 bases between them. The CDR3 totals 16 residues. CDR1 and CDR2 (germline): MNHEY, SVGEGT. The CDR3 spells CASSYGGGGSNQPQHF. CDR3 nucleotides: TGTGCCAGCAGTTATGGGGGCGGCGGAAGCAATCAGCCCCAGCATTTT.

The chain employs TRBV27 and TRBJ2-7; TRBD2 matches at 11 bases. The CDR3 spans 15 residues. Per the germline V gene, CDR1 is MNHEY and CDR2 is SMNVEV (reference sequence). J gave up 1 base and V 6 bases, and 5 bases lay outside the gene matches. Here the CDR3 DNA reads TGTGCCAGCAGCAGGGGACTAGCGGATTCCTACGAGCAGTACTTC. This codes for CASSRGLADSYEQYF.

The rearrangement joins TRBV27 to TRBJ2-7; a possible D gene is TRBD2 (5 bases). The V and J ends lost 5 bases and 2 bases respectively, with 19 bases between them. The CDR3 totals 16 residues. Per the germline V gene, CDR1 is MNHEY and CDR2 is SMNVEV (reference sequence). The chain's CDR3 is CASSPPRGPGTYEQYF. The CDR3, as DNA: TGTGCCAGCAGTCCCCCCCGAGGGCCAGGTACCTACGAGCAGTACTTC.

The chain has TRBV11-1 and TRBJ2-7; 8 bases fit TRBD2. CDR1 is SGHAT and CDR2 is FQDESV in the germline V gene (reference sequence). This CDR3 region has 14 residues. V trimming: 7 bases; J trimming: 4 bases; junction bases outside the gene matches: 9. The CDR3 DNA reads TGTGCCAGCACCAGCCAGCGGGGGCCATACGAGCAGTACTTC. As protein: CASTSQRGPYEQYF.

This clone was detected a few times. The gene calls are TRBV4-2 and TRBJ2-1; 8 nucleotides agree with TRBD2. Germline CDR1 and CDR2: LGHNA and YNFKEQ. J gave up 3 bases and V 0 bases, and 4 bases lay outside the gene matches. This CDR3 contains 16 residues. CDR3 bases: TGTGCCAGCAGCCAAGATTTCACTAGCGGCTACAATGAGCAGTTCTTC. It yields the protein CASSQDFTSGYNEQFF.

The gene calls are TRBV10-3 and TRBJ1-6, with TRBD1 matching over 7 bases. CDR1 is ENHRY and CDR2 is SYGVKD in the germline V gene. The CDR3 runs 15 residues. The V gene end was trimmed by 10 bases and the J gene end by 5 bases; junction bases not matched to a gene: 11. The CDR3 nucleotides read TGTGCCACTTCGCCAGCAGGGGGAGATAATTCACCCCTCCACTTT. Translating gives CATSPAGGDNSPLHF.

The V call is TRBV15, the J call TRBJ1-1, with TRBD1 as a possible D gene (5 bases). Germline V gene lookup returns CDR1 LNHNV and CDR2 YYDKDF (reference sequence). CDR3 length: 17 residues. V shed 3 bases and J shed 2 bases, with 19 bases lying between them. Here the CDR3 reads CATSSGALGRGNTEAFF. CDR3 DNA: TGTGCCACCAGCAGCGGTGCGCTCGGGAGGGGAAACACTGAAGCTTTCTTT.

This chain links TRBV2 with TRBJ2-7; D perhaps matches TRBD2 (6 bases). Germline V gives CDR1 SNHLY, CDR2 FYNNEI. The CDR3 contains 13 residues. Trimming took 3 bases from V and 1 from J, leaving 7 bases between them. CDR3 sequence (DNA): TGTGCCAGCAGTGATGGAGGGTCCTACGAGCAGTACTTC. It yields the protein CASSDGGSYEQYF.

This rearrangement joins TRBV29-1 to TRBJ1-1; possible D gene TRBD1, 5 bases. V lost 6 bases and J lost 4, with 6 bases in between. Germline CDR1 SQVTM, CDR2 ANQGSEA. The CDR3 has 10 amino acids. The CDR3 region is CSVGGTEAFF. CDR3 DNA sequence: TGCAGCGTCGGGGGCACTGAAGCTTTCTTT.

V gene TRBV5-1 combines with J gene TRBJ2-7; maybe TRBD1 (7 bases). CDR1 and CDR2 (germline): SGHRS, YFSETQ. The CDR3 totals 11 residues. The ends were cut back, 6 bases at V and 6 bases at J, with 10 bases in the middle. The CDR3 DNA reads as TGCGCCAGCAACCAGGGGGGCGAGCAGTACTTC. Its translation: CASNQGGEQYF. The whole variable domain, remainder taken from reference TRBV5-1 and TRBJ2-7, is KAGVTQTPRYLIKTRGQQVTLSCSPISGHRSVSWYQQTPGQGLQFLFEYFSETQRNKGNFPGRFSGRQFSNSRSEMNVSTLELGDSALYLCASNQGGEQYFGPGTRLTVT.

J is TRBJ1-1 and V is TRBV28; 7 nucleotides agree with TRBD1. CDR3 length: 13 residues. CDR1 is MDHEN and CDR2 is SYDVKM in the germline V gene. Trimming removed 7 bases from V and 5 bases from J; junction bases left unmatched: 7. This CDR3 is CASIGGWGTEAFF. The CDR3 nucleotides read TGTGCCAGCATAGGGGGCTGGGGAACTGAAGCTTTCTTT.

The rearrangement uses TRBV19 and TRBJ1-1; 9 bases match TRBD1. The CDR3 spans 17 residues. Germline values: CDR1 LNHDA, CDR2 SQIVND (reference sequence). V shed 5 bases, J shed 3 bases, and the junction held 13 bases outside the gene matches. The CDR3 is CASSSAGTGMWDTEAFF. The CDR3 nucleotides are TGTGCCAGTAGTTCGGCCGGGACAGGGATGTGGGACACTGAAGCTTTCTTT.

The chain combines TRBV18 with TRBJ2-7; 7 nucleotides line up with TRBD2. With 0 bases clipped from V and 2 bases from J, the junction kept 10 bases outside the gene matches. The length of the CDR3 is 17 residues. The V gene's germline CDR1 is KGHSH and CDR2 LQKENI. In DNA form, the CDR3 reads TGTGCCAGCTCACCACCCGTCACTGCGGGGGACCCCTACGAGCAGTACTTC. Its protein is CASSPPVTAGDPYEQYF.

The rearrangement joins TRBV28 to TRBJ1-1; D may be TRBD1 (5 bases). Germline V CDR1 and CDR2: MDHEN, SYDVKM. The CDR3 extends over 16 amino acids. V lost 2 bases to trimming and J lost 1 base, with 14 bases between them. Here the CDR3 reads CASSLGLGEPNTEAFF. Here the CDR3 DNA reads TGTGCCAGCAGTTTAGGTTTAGGGGAACCGAACACTGAAGCTTTCTTT.

The chain uses TRBV9 and TRBJ1-3; D possibly corresponds to TRBD1 (5 bases). CDR1 is SGDLS, CDR2 YYNGEE, per germline. The germline V and J ends were trimmed by 0 bases and 2 bases, with 12 bases remaining between them. CDR3 size: 16 residues. CDR3 residues: CASSVDPGRTGNTIYF. The CDR3, as DNA: TGTGCCAGCAGCGTAGATCCAGGGAGGACTGGAAACACCATATATTTT.

This clone showed up just once. The chain carries TRBV27 and TRBJ1-6, with D possibly matching TRBD1 (6 bases). The germline CDR1 and CDR2 sequences are MNHEY and SMNVEV (reference sequence). Trimming removed 4 bases from V and 0 bases from J, with 13 bases in between. The CDR3 runs to 17 residues. The CDR3 sequence is CASSSQGPSSYNSPLHF. For the CDR3, the DNA is TGTGCCAGCAGTTCACAGGGCCCTAGCTCCTATAATTCACCCCTCCACTTT.

This chain links TRBV14 with TRBJ1-1; D is uncertain. This CDR3 has 12 amino acids. The germline V and J ends were trimmed by 1 base and 10 bases, with 10 bases remaining between them. Germline CDR1 reads SGHDN; CDR2 reads FVKESK. The CDR3 sequence: CASSQVAHPAFF. The CDR3 nucleotides are TGTGCCAGCAGCCAAGTCGCGCACCCAGCTTTCTTT.

CDR3 sequence reads: CASSFSDPRRDRGSSYEQYF. The DNA of the CDR3 is TGTGCCAGCAGTTTTTCCGATCCTAGGAGGGACAGGGGCTCCTCCTACGAGCAGTACTTC. The chain employs TRBV27 and TRBJ2-7, with 10 bases that match TRBD1. Trimming cost V 3 bases and J 0 bases; bases outside gene matches: 17. There are 20 residues in the CDR3. Germline values: CDR1 MNHEY, CDR2 SMNVEV (reference sequence).

The chain couples TRBV2 to TRBJ2-6, with 10 positions matching TRBD1. From germline, CDR1 is SNHLY and CDR2 FYNNEI. CDR3 length: 17 residues. Trimming at V came to 6 bases and at J to 0 bases, leaving 5 bases not matched to a gene. CDR3 DNA: TGTGCCAGCAGGACAGGGGGCGCCAGCTCTGGGGCCAACGTCCTGACTTTC. Protein sequence: CASRTGGASSGANVLTF.

The CDR3, as DNA: TGTGCCAGCAGCTTTCGGACAGGAATGAACACTGAAGCTTTCTTT. Residues: CASSFRTGMNTEAFF. The V gene is TRBV7-6, the J gene TRBJ1-1; 7 bases fit TRBD1. J gave up 0 bases and V 3 bases, and 4 bases lay outside the gene matches. Germline-derived CDR1 and CDR2 are SGHVS and FNYEAQ. The CDR3 extends over 15 amino acids.

A single count supports this clone. This rearrangement joins TRBV5-1 to TRBJ2-1; 7 bases match TRBD1. Germline trimming cut 5 bases from V and 5 bases from J; bases unmatched to any gene: 7. CDR3 size: 14 residues. The germline CDR1 and CDR2 sequences are SGHRS and YFSETQ. The chain's CDR3 is CASSRTGTDNEQFF. In DNA, the CDR3 is TGCGCCAGCAGTCGCACCGGGACAGACAATGAGCAGTTCTTC.

The rearrangement links TRBV18 to TRBJ1-1, with unresolved D. This CDR3 is built from 14 residues. Germline V CDR1 and CDR2: KGHSH, LQKENI. The V and J ends lost 6 bases and 1 base respectively, with 12 bases between them. CDR3 sequence (DNA): TGTGCCAGCTCCACCGGGGTCTCGAACACTGAAGCTTTCTTT. Translation gives CASSTGVSNTEAFF. Full variable domain (rest looked up from reference TRBV18 and TRBJ1-1): NAGVMQNPRHLVRRRGQEARLRCSPMKGHSHVYWYRQLPEEGLKFMVYLQKENIIDESGMPKERFSAEFPKEGPSILRIQQVVRGDSAAYFCASSTGVSNTEAFFGQGTRLTVV.

This clone appeared a single time. Other DNA variants within this sample encode the same CDR3. The genes are TRBV5-1 and TRBJ1-1; 8 nucleotides line up with TRBD1. The CDR3 covers 16 residues. Germline CDR1 reads SGHRS; CDR2 reads YFSETQ. After removal of 4 bases from V and 0 bases from J, the junction contained 8 bases not matched to a gene. CDR3 residues: CASSPGQGGMNTEAFF. DNA of the CDR3: TGCGCCAGCAGCCCCGGACAGGGAGGAATGAACACTGAAGCTTTCTTT.

This clone was observed once. The chain employs TRBV5-1 and TRBJ2-7; 12 nucleotides match TRBD1. V lost 4 bases, J lost 6 bases, and 5 bases stayed unmatched. This CDR3 comprises 14 residues. The germline gives CDR1 SGHRS, CDR2 YFSETQ. Here the CDR3 reads CASSPGTGGGEQYF. CDR3 nucleotides: TGCGCCAGCAGCCCAGGGACAGGGGGCGGCGAGCAGTACTTC.

J is TRBJ2-1 and V is TRBV6-5; D may be TRBD1 (6 bases). Per the germline V gene, CDR1 is MNHEY and CDR2 is SVGAGI. V was cut by 7 bases and J by 15 bases, with 22 bases left in between. The CDR3 runs to 13 residues. The CDR3 reads CASKSYNPGQGFF. CDR3 sequence (DNA): TGTGCCAGCAAATCCTACAATCCGGGACAAGGGTTCTTC.

The V call is TRBV2, the J call TRBJ1-5; the match to TRBD1 covers 8 bases. The CDR3 is 14 amino acids. Germline lookup yields CDR1 SNHLY and CDR2 FYNNEI. V gave up 5 bases and J gave up 7 bases; unmatched junction bases: 7. The CDR3 sequence: CASSSGTGGQPQHF. CDR3 sequence (DNA): TGTGCCAGCAGTTCCGGGACAGGAGGCCAGCCCCAGCATTTT.

V usage is TRBV9 and J usage is TRBJ1-1; 8 nucleotides align to TRBD1. Germline-derived CDR1 and CDR2 are SGDLS and YYNGEE. The CDR3 is 15 amino acids. Trimming cost V 0 bases and J 5 bases; bases outside gene matches: 6. This CDR3 is CASSVDGQGLTEAFF. The CDR3 DNA sequence: TGTGCCAGCAGCGTAGACGGACAGGGATTGACTGAAGCTTTCTTT.

J is TRBJ1-4 and V is TRBV25-1; maybe TRBD1 (5 bases). Trimming took off 1 base at V and 0 bases at J, with 6 bases between the two ends. The CDR3 is 15 amino acids. Germline-derived CDR1 and CDR2 are MGHDK and SYGVNS. The CDR3 loop is CASSESRATNEKLFF. CDR3 DNA: TGTGCCAGCAGTGAATCCAGGGCAACTAATGAAAAACTGTTTTTT.

The rearrangement links TRBV29-1 to TRBJ1-1, with D tentatively TRBD1 (5 bases). Trimming removed 2 bases from V and 1 base from J, with 14 bases in between. The CDR3 runs to 15 residues. Germline V lookup: CDR1 SQVTM, CDR2 ANQGSEA. The CDR3 DNA reads as TGCAGCGTTGAACAGGGAAGGTTCTCGAACACTGAAGCTTTCTTT. Translation: CSVEQGRFSNTEAFF.

There are a few counts of this clone. The rearrangement joins TRBV6-5 to TRBJ2-3; D is possibly TRBD2 (6 bases). The V gene's germline CDR1 is MNHEY and CDR2 SVGAGI. This CDR3 has 15 amino acids. The V end lost 5 bases, the J end lost 8 bases, and 20 bases lay between the germline ends. CDR3 bases: TGTGCCAGCAGTCCCGACTGGGCGGGGACTGTTACGCAGTATTTT. Its protein product is CASSPDWAGTVTQYF.

This clone came up a few times. The genes are TRBV7-9 and TRBJ1-6; D is ambiguous. CDR1 is SEHNR, CDR2 FQNEAQ, per germline (reference sequence). Trimming stripped 1 base from V and 1 base from J, with 8 bases between. The CDR3 loop spans 16 amino acids. The CDR3 is CASSLGESSYNSPLHF. The CDR3 DNA sequence: TGTGCCAGCAGCTTAGGGGAGTCTTCCTATAATTCACCCCTCCACTTT.